A single sample is the source of the 29 T cell receptor beta chains below, sequenced in a study of T cells in Graves' hyperthyroidism and ophthalmopathy. Amplified regions were TCR beta CDR3 sequences from RNA transcripts. Carried out on the TCR CDR3, a first-round RT-PCR used the HTBI primer set. Using its own MiXCR run on the multiplex PCR reads, TCRdb lists one record per CDR3 protein. Seen here are about 350,000 distinct CDR3 sequences, about 15% observed once, and the top ten hold about 26%. Sequencing used blood. These receptors were collected from a woman in her twenties or thirties with Graves' hyperthyroidism.

V is TRBV2 and J is TRBJ2-1, with 10 bases that match TRBD2. This CDR3 is built from 15 residues. From germline, CDR1 is SNHLY and CDR2 FYNNEI. The V segment lost 7 bases and the J segment 7 bases; nucleotides outside the gene matches: 10. In DNA, the CDR3 is TGTGCCAGCATTGGGACTAGCGAAACTTTTAATGAGCAGTTCTTC. Translating gives CASIGTSETFNEQFF. The variable domain in full, completed from reference TRBV2 and TRBJ2-1, reads EPEVTQTPSHQVTQMGQEVILRCVPISNHLYFYWYRQILGQKVEFLVSFYNNEISEKSEIFDDQFSVERPDGSNFTLKIRSTKLEDSAMYFCASIGTSETFNEQFFGPGTRLTVL.

The DNA of the CDR3 is TGCGCCAGCAGCTTGCCAGAAGCCTACGAGCAGTACTTC. It specifies CASSLPEAYEQYF. V is TRBV5-1 and J is TRBJ2-7; D gene unclear. Germline values: CDR1 SGHRS, CDR2 YFSETQ. There are 13 residues in the CDR3. Trimming pared 1 base from V and 2 bases from J, leaving 7 bases between.

The V call is TRBV25-1, the J call TRBJ2-1; no reliable D call. V was pared by 3 bases and J by 0 bases, with 6 bases between. CDR1 MGHDK and CDR2 SYGVNS come from the germline V gene. The CDR3 extends over 14 amino acids. The CDR3 sequence is CASSEAGSYNEQFF. CDR3 bases: TGTGCCAGCAGTGAGGCAGGCTCCTACAATGAGCAGTTCTTC.

Ten or more counts support this clonotype. The CDR3 loop is CASRKSSVGTDTQYF. CDR3 nucleotides: TGTGCCAGCAGGAAGTCTAGCGTGGGCACAGATACGCAGTATTTT. The chain is built from TRBV12-3 or TRBV12-4 and TRBJ2-3; tentatively, D is TRBD2 (6 bases). Trimming removed 6 bases from V and 1 base from J, with 14 bases in between. This CDR3 is built from 15 residues.

This clonotype turned up a few times. Here the CDR3 DNA reads TGTGCCAGTAGTATTGGGAACGGGGAGCTGTTTTTT. This encodes CASSIGNGELFF. V is TRBV19 and J is TRBJ2-2; no definite D call. CDR3 length: 12 residues. Germline lookup yields CDR1 LNHDA and CDR2 SQIVND (reference sequence). The V and J ends lost 3 bases and 7 bases respectively, with 6 bases between them.

This clonotype has just a few counts. One end of the junction does not line up with germline, which may come from a read error. V gene TRBV11-2 combines with J gene TRBJ1-1; TRBD1 matches 8 bases. CDR3 length equals 15 residues. The germline gives CDR1 SGHAT, CDR2 FQNNGV. The CDR3 region is CASSLGTGRNTEALF. In nucleotides, the CDR3 is TGTGCCAGCAGCCTTGGGACAGGCAGGAACACTGAAGCTCTCTTT.

This clonotype was seen only once. V usage is TRBV19 and J usage is TRBJ1-4, with D unresolved. V was clipped by 6 bases and J by 4 bases, with 15 bases between them. Per the germline V gene, CDR1 is LNHDA and CDR2 is SQIVND (reference sequence). The CDR3 sequence is 15 residues long. The CDR3 here is CASSPDGSYNEKLFF. The CDR3 nucleotides are TGTGCCAGTAGCCCTGACGGATCTTATAATGAAAAACTGTTTTTT.

This clonotype was detected only a few times. The J gene is TRBJ1-5, the V gene TRBV5-1; TRBD1 aligns across 9 bases. J gave up 4 bases and V 5 bases, and 7 bases lay outside the gene matches. This CDR3 has 15 amino acids. Germline CDR1 is SGHRS and CDR2 is YFSETQ. The CDR3 nucleotides read TGCGCCAGCAGTTCTGGACAGGGGACGAATCAGCCCCAGCATTTT. Translated: CASSSGQGTNQPQHF.

This clonotype was observed a handful of times. J is TRBJ2-2 and V is TRBV7-2; D call uncertain. The germline V gene encodes CDR1 SGHTA and CDR2 FQGNSA. CDR3 length: 13 residues. V lost 2 bases and J 6 bases, leaving 7 bases between the germline ends. The CDR3 spells CASSLRAAGELFF. As DNA, the CDR3 is TGTGCCAGCAGCTTAAGGGCGGCCGGGGAGCTGTTTTTT.

This clonotype occurred once. This could be a read error, since a much larger clone is one nucleotide away. The J gene is TRBJ1-5, the V gene TRBV20-1; the D gene is possibly TRBD2 (5 bases). Near its end, the DNA agrees better with TRBJ2-3, so the J call may be wrong. The CDR3 is 14 amino acids. CDR1 is DFQATT, CDR2 SNEGSKA, per germline (reference sequence). The CDR3 DNA reads TGCAGTGCTAGTCGTCGGGTGGGGAGCCTGCCCCAGTATTTT. It encodes CSASRRVGSLPQYF.

This clonotype has a count of ten or more. The chain carries TRBV28 and TRBJ1-4, with a possible D match to TRBD1 (5 bases). Germline CDR1 is MDHEN and CDR2 is SYDVKM. Trimming shortened V by 3 bases and J by 6 bases, and 14 bases separated the two germline ends. The CDR3 has 15 amino acids. In DNA, the CDR3 is TGTGCCAGCAGTTTGGCCCCGAAGGGGTATGAAAAACTGTTTTTT. Translated: CASSLAPKGYEKLFF.

The sample holds many counts of this clonotype. V gene TRBV9 combines with J gene TRBJ1-2; no clear D gene. Germline V gene sequence: CDR1 SGDLS, CDR2 YYNGEE. The CDR3 has 16 residues. V was shortened by 0 bases and J by 3 bases, with 15 bases between the two germline ends. The CDR3 DNA follows: TGTGCCAGCAGCGTAGGGGCAGTCGACCCCCACTATGGCTACACCTTC. It specifies CASSVGAVDPHYGYTF.

This clonotype came up many times. The chain couples TRBV28 to TRBJ2-3; unclear D gene. CDR3 length: 16 amino acids. CDR1 and CDR2 from the germline V gene are MDHEN and SYDVKM. V was trimmed by 5 bases and J by 2 bases, leaving 17 bases between them. The DNA for the CDR3 is TGTGCCAGCAGTCCCCCCTCTGGTAGGGACACAGATACGCAGTATTTT. Residues: CASSPPSGRDTDTQYF.

The V gene is TRBV11-2, the J gene TRBJ2-7, with 10 bases that match TRBD1. This CDR3 region has 16 residues. Germline values: CDR1 SGHAT, CDR2 FQNNGV. J gave up 6 bases and V 6 bases, and 14 bases lay outside the gene matches. For the CDR3, the DNA is TGTGCCAGCAGTCAACCGGGACAGGGGATCGTTGGCGAGCAGTACTTC. Its translation is CASSQPGQGIVGEQYF.

This clonotype has more than one count but fewer than ten. This chain uses TRBV5-1 with TRBJ1-2, with D possibly being TRBD1 (5 bases). Trimming stripped 4 bases from V and 2 bases from J, with 18 bases between. This CDR3 comprises 16 residues. Germline loops: CDR1 SGHRS, CDR2 YFSETQ. The chain's CDR3 is CASSLTTTTANYGYTF. The CDR3 nucleotides read TGCGCCAGCAGCCTAACCACGACGACAGCGAACTATGGCTACACCTTC.

In its sample, this clonotype was seen a few times. The V gene is TRBV29-1, the J gene TRBJ2-7; a weak D match, TRBD1 (5 bases). The ends were cut back, 7 bases at V and 6 bases at J, with 16 bases in the middle. The CDR3 loop spans 12 amino acids. Germline V CDR1 and CDR2: SQVTM, ANQGSEA. DNA of the CDR3: TGCAGCGCCGGCCCAGGGCGGCGCGAGCAGTACTTC. It encodes CSAGPGRREQYF.

With respect to this clonotype: A read error may explain this, as a much larger clone is one base away. The CDR3 does not close with the conserved phenylalanine or tryptophan, likely indicating a read error. The gene calls are TRBV9 and TRBJ1-5; no clear D. Germline V gene lookup returns CDR1 SGDLS and CDR2 YYNGEE. The germline V and J ends were trimmed by 0 bases and 2 bases, with 9 bases remaining between them. The CDR3 loop spans 15 amino acids. The CDR3 protein is CASSVEPQGNQPQHL. The CDR3 DNA sequence: TGTGCCAGCAGCGTAGAGCCCCAAGGCAATCAGCCCCAGCATCTT.

This clonotype was counted only a few times. This chain uses TRBV19 with TRBJ1-2, with TRBD1 as a possible D gene (6 bases). The CDR3 length is 11 residues. V shed 6 bases and J shed 8 bases, with 10 bases lying between them. The germline V gene has CDR1 LNHDA and CDR2 SQIVND (reference sequence). In DNA, the CDR3 is TGTGCCAGTAGCCGAGACAGGGGCTACACCTTC. This sequence encodes CASSRDRGYTF.

This chain joins TRBV30 and TRBJ2-3; D ambiguous. V was clipped by 0 bases and J by 2 bases, with 0 bases between them. Germline lookup yields CDR1 GTSNPN and CDR2 SVGIG (reference sequence). The CDR3 consists of 11 residues. In DNA, the CDR3 is TGTGCCTGGAGTGTCACAGATACGCAGTATTTT. It is translated as CAWSVTDTQYF.

This clonotype was counted ten times or more. The chain combines TRBV7-2 with TRBJ2-3; D might be TRBD1 or TRBD2, each matching 6 bases. The V and J ends lost 7 bases and 0 bases respectively, with 14 bases between them. The CDR3 has 15 amino acids. Germline V gene lookup returns CDR1 SGHTA and CDR2 FQGNSA. This chain's CDR3 is CASTWGAVSTDTQYF. In DNA, the CDR3 is TGTGCCAGCACCTGGGGGGCGGTTAGCACAGATACGCAGTATTTT.

This clonotype was recorded many times. The chain joins TRBV28 to TRBJ1-4, with D perhaps TRBD1 (5 bases). Germline CDR1 is MDHEN and CDR2 is SYDVKM. This CDR3 contains 11 residues. Trimming shortened V by 5 bases and J by 8 bases, and 6 bases separated the two germline ends. For the CDR3, the DNA is TGTGCCAGCAGTCGGGGCGAAAAACTGTTTTTT. Translated: CASSRGEKLFF.

This clonotype showed up many times. The junction departs from germline at one end; a sequencing error may be responsible. The V and J genes are TRBV2 and TRBJ2-7; D not resolved. In germline, CDR1 is SNHLY, CDR2 FYNNEI. The CDR3 consists of 11 residues. CDR3 sequence: CASSGSYGQYF. CDR3 nucleotide sequence: TGTGCCAGCAGTGGGTCCTACGGGCAGTACTTC.

This clonotype has at least ten counts. The chain employs TRBV6-2 or TRBV6-3 and TRBJ2-2, with 10 nucleotides matching TRBD2. V dropped 9 bases and J dropped 4; count of bases not matched to a gene: 2. The CDR3 extends over 13 amino acids. Germline-derived CDR1 and CDR2 are MNHEY and SVGEGT. This CDR3 reads CASERGGTGELFF. The DNA for the CDR3 is TGTGCCAGTGAGCGGGGGGGCACCGGGGAGCTGTTTTTT.

This clonotype occurred a few times. The J gene is TRBJ2-1, the V gene TRBV20-1; TRBD2 matches 10 bases. CDR1 is DFQATT and CDR2 is SNEGSKA in the germline V gene (reference sequence). The CDR3 loop spans 14 amino acids. V dropped 4 bases and J dropped 5; count of bases not matched to a gene: 5. CDR3 region: CSAMGLAQNNEQFF. In nucleotides, the CDR3 is TGCAGTGCTATGGGACTAGCGCAAAACAATGAGCAGTTCTTC.

There are a few counts of this clonotype. V gene TRBV30 combines with J gene TRBJ2-2; D tentatively fits TRBD1 or TRBD2 (5 bases each). This CDR3 region has 16 residues. V was pared by 3 bases and J by 4 bases, with 18 bases between. From germline, CDR1 is GTSNPN and CDR2 SVGIG (reference sequence). The CDR3 sequence is CAWRGRSRSITGELFF. In nucleotides, the CDR3 is TGTGCCTGGAGGGGACGGTCCCGGTCTATCACCGGGGAGCTGTTTTTT.

This clonotype was counted at least ten times. The chain employs TRBV28 and TRBJ1-6; a weak D match, TRBD1 (6 bases). Germline V gene sequence: CDR1 MDHEN, CDR2 SYDVKM. The CDR3 contains 16 residues. Deletions cut 4 bases from V and 7 bases from J, with 17 bases between. CDR3 coding DNA: TGTGCCAGCAGTTCCCTCGGGACAACTGGGAATTCACCCCTCCACTTT. Translation gives CASSSLGTTGNSPLHF.

In regard to this clonotype: Mismatch with germline at one junction end may stem from a read error. This rearrangement joins TRBV6-1 to TRBJ2-3; the D is unclear. CDR1 MNHNS and CDR2 SASEGT come from the germline V gene. This CDR3 comprises 13 residues. CDR3 sequence: CASSIHAGDTQCF. CDR3 bases: TGTGCCAGCAGTATTCACGCCGGAGATACGCAGTGTTTT.

This clonotype was seen at least ten times. The rearrangement links TRBV27 to TRBJ2-7; maybe TRBD1 (8 bases). The CDR3 length is 15 residues. The germline CDR1 and CDR2 sequences are MNHEY and SMNVEV (reference sequence). Trimming stripped 6 bases from V and 5 bases from J, with 20 bases between. CDR3 DNA sequence: TGTGCCAGCAGAACCGAGGACAGGGAGGGTCACGAGCAGTACTTC. It translates to CASRTEDREGHEQYF.

This clonotype showed up just a few times. The CDR3 region has the DNA TGCAGTGCTAAATCGGCTACGAACACTGAAGCTTTCTTT. Protein product: CSAKSATNTEAFF. The gene calls are TRBV20-1 and TRBJ1-1, with D unclear. The V end lost 4 bases, the J end lost 1 base, and 10 bases lay between the germline ends. This CDR3 contains 13 residues. Germline CDR1 DFQATT, CDR2 SNEGSKA (reference sequence).